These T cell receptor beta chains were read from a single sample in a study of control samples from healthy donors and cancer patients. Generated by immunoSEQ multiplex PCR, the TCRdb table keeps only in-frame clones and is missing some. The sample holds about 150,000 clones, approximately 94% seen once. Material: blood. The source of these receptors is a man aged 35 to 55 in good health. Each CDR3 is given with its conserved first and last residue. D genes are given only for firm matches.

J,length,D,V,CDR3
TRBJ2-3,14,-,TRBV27,CASSSLQGTDTQYF
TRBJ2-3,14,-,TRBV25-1,CASSEFTATDTQYF
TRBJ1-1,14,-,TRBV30,CAWNGGRSGAEAFF
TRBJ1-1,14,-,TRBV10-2,CASSGTAMNTEAFF
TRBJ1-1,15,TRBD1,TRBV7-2,CASSIGTGGITEAFF
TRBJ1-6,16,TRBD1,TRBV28,CASSSGGGVPYSPLHF
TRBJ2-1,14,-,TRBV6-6,CASSYSPHGGGWFF
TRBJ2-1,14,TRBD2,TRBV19,CASSTLAAGNEQFF
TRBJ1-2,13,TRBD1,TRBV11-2,CASSQDRVYGYTF
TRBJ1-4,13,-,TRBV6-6,CASGPRGDEKLFF
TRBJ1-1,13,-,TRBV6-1,CASSDDRFTEAFF
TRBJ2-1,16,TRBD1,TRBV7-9,CASSEGYRTGNNEQFF
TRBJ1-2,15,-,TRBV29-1,CSVEQPTENLDGYTF
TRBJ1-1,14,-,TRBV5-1,CASSSTIMNTEAFF
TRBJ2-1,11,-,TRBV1,CTSSQSHEQFF
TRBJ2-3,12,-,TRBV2,CASSVIVDTQYF
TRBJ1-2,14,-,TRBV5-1,CASSGGPLGYGYTF
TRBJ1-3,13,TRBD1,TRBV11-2,CASSPRTGGTIYF
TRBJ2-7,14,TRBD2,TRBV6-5,CASALVGGTYEQYF
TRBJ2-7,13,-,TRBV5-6,CASSLDMTYEQYF
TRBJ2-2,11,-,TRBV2,CASSPGGELFF
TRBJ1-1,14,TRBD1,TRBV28,CASSLGGGNTEAFF
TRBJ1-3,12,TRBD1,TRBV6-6,CASRSGGDTIYF
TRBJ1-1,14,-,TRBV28,CASSFRGYRTEAFF
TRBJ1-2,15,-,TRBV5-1,CASSFQAGGNYGYTF
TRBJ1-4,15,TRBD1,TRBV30,CAWSELSGGREKLFF
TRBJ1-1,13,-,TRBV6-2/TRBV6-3,CASSWSENTEAFF
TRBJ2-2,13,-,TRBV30,CAWYVRNTGELFF